This T cell receptor (beta chain) was captured by sequencing in a study of CD8+CD57+ T cells in acquired aplastic anemia. Across the whole study: On average, sorted CD4+ and CD8+ cells gave approximately 3.5 ug of DNA.

Patients picked for sequencing had shown CD8+CD57+ cell expansion detected by flow cytometry. Severe acquired aplastic anemia was present in every patient. According to the study, genomic DNA was the template for TCR beta VDJ and CDR3 profiling. From the reads, TCRdb called clonotypes with MiXCR, one entry per CDR3 protein. The data hold fewer than 250,000 distinct CDR3 sequences, with 40% to 60% observed a single time. The germline V and J ends were trimmed by 0 bases and 4 bases, with 15 bases remaining between them. Germline values: CDR1 SGDLS, CDR2 YYNGEE. CDR3 size: 16 residues. Points on this clonotype: The antigen remains undetermined.

Whole-study results and caveats: Around 27 was the count of CD8+ CDR3 sequences that patients shared with controls. In CD8+ cells, Simpson's diversity showed no significant difference between patients and controls.

The TCR was taken from a human donor with aplastic anemia. The chain recombines TRBV9 with TRBJ2-3; D may correspond to TRBD1 or TRBD2 (7 bases each). The sequenced sample was sorted CD4+, CD8+, or CD8+CD57+ T cells (not recorded which) from PBMCs. The CDR3 is CASSVAGGAVSDTQYF. For the CDR3, the DNA is TGTGCCAGCAGCGTAGCAGGGGGGGCTGTATCAGATACGCAGTATTTT.